This T cell receptor beta chain was obtained from a study of shared clonotypes between healthy human individuals. The germline V gene encodes CDR1 MDHEN and CDR2 SYDVKM. The V end lost 9 bases, the J end lost 4 bases, and 15 bases lay between the germline ends. The CDR3 runs 13 residues. Sequencing was performed with immunoSEQ multiplex PCR; in TCRdb, only in-frame clones are kept and a portion is missing. Of 190,000 or so clones in the sample, approximately 70% are singletons; the top ten hold about 9.4%. Recent acute infections and vaccinations were absent in the healthy HIV-negative adult donors. The TCR was taken from a man aged 25 to 40 in good health. The J gene is TRBJ1-1, the V gene TRBV28; D possibly corresponds to TRBD1 (5 bases). Sequencing was performed on memory CD4+ T cells sorted from blood. Subset meaning: CD45RA-negative fraction. The CDR3 sequence is CASREGSGTEAFF. DNA for the CDR3: TGTGCCAGTCGGGAGGGGTCCGGCACTGAAGCTTTCTTT.